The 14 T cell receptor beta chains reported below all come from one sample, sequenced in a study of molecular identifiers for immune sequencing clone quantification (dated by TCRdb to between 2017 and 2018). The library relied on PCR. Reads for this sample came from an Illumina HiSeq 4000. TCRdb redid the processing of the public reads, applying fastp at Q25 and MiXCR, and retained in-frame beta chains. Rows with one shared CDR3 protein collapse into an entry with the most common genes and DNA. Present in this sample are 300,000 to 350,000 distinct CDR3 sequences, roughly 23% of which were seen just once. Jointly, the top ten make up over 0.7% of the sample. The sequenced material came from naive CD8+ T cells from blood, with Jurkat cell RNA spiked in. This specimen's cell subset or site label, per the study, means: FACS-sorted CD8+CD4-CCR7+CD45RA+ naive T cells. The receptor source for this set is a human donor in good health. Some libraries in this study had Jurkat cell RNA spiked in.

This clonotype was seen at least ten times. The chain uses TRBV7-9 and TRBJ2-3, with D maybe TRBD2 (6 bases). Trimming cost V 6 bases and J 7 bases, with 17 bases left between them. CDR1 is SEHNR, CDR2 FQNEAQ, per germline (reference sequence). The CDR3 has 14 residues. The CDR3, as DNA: TGTGCCAGCAGAATCGAACGGGACTCTCATACGCAGTATTTT. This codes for CASRIERDSHTQYF.

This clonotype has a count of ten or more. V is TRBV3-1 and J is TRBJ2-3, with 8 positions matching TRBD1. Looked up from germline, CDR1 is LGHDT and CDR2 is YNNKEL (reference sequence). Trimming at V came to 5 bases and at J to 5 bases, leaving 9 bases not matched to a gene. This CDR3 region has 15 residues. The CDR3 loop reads CASSGISQGVDTQYF. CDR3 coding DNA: TGTGCCAGCAGCGGGATCTCACAGGGGGTAGATACGCAGTATTTT.

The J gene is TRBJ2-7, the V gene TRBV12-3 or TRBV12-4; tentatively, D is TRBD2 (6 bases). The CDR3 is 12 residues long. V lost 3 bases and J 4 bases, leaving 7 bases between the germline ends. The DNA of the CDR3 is TGTGCCAGCAGTTTTGCGGGGTACGAGCAGTACTTC. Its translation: CASSFAGYEQYF.

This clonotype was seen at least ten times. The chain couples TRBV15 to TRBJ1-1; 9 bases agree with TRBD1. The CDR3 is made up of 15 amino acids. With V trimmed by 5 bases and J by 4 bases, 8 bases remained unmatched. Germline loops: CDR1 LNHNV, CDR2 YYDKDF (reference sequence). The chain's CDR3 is CATSEDGQGITEAFF. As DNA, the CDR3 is TGTGCCACCAGCGAGGACGGACAGGGGATCACTGAAGCTTTCTTT.

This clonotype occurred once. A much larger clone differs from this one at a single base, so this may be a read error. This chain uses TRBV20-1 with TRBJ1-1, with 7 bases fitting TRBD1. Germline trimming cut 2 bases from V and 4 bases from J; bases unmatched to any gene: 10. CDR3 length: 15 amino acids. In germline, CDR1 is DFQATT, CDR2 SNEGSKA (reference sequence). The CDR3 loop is CSARSLGQVVTEAFF. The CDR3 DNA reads TGCAGTGCTAGAAGTTTAGGACAGGTAGTCACTGAAGCTTTCTTT.

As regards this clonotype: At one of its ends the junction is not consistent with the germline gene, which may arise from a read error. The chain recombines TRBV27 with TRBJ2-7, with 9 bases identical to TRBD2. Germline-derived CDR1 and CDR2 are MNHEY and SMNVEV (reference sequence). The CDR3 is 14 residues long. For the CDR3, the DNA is TGTGTCAGCGCCCCCGGGACTAGCCCCTACGAGCAGTACTTC. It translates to CVSAPGTSPYEQYF.

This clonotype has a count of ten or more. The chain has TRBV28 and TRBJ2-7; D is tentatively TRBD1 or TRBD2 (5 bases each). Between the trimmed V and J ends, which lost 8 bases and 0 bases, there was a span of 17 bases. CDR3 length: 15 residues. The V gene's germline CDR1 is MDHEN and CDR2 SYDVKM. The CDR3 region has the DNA TGTGCCAGCGACTCCCGGGACCAATACTCCTACGAGCAGTACTTC. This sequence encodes CASDSRDQYSYEQYF.

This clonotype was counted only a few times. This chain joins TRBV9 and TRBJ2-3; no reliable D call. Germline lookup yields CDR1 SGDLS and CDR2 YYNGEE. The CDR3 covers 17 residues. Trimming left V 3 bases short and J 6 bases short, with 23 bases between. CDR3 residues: CASSEPISNPAKDTQYF. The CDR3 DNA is TGTGCCAGCAGCGAGCCAATTAGCAATCCGGCGAAGGATACGCAGTATTTT.

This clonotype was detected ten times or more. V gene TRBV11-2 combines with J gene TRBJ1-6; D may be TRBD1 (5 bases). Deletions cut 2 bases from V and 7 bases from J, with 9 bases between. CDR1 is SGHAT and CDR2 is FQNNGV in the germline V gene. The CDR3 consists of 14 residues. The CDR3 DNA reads TGTGCCAGCAGCTTACTGACAGCCAATTCACCCCTCCACTTT. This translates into CASSLLTANSPLHF. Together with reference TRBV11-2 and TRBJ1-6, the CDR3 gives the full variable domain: EAGVAQSPRYKIIEKRQSVAFWCNPISGHATLYWYQQILGQGPKLLIQFQNNGVVDDSQLPKDRFSAERLKGVDSTLKIQPAKLEDSAVYLCASSLLTANSPLHFGNGTRLTVT.

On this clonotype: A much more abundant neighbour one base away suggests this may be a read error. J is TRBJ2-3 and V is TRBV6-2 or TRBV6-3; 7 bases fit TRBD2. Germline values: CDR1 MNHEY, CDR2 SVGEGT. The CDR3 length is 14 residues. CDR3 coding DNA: TGTGACAGCAGTTACCTGTCTAGCGGAGATACGCAGTATTTT. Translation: CDSSYLSSGDTQYF.

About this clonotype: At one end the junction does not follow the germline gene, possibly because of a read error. The CDR3 bases are TGTGCCAGCAGTTACTCGGTCGGGACCTCCTACGAGCAGGACTTC. Protein product: CASSYSVGTSYEQDF. The gene calls are TRBV6-5 and TRBJ2-7; D is possibly TRBD1 or TRBD2 (5 bases each). The CDR3 has 15 amino acids. Germline CDR1 and CDR2: MNHEY and SVGAGI.

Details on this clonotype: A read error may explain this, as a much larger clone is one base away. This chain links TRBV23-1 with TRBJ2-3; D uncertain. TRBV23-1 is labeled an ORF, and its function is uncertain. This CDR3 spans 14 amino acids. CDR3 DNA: TGCGCCAGCAGTCTTCTTTGCCGACCAGATACGCGGTATTTT. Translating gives CASSLLCRPDTRYF.

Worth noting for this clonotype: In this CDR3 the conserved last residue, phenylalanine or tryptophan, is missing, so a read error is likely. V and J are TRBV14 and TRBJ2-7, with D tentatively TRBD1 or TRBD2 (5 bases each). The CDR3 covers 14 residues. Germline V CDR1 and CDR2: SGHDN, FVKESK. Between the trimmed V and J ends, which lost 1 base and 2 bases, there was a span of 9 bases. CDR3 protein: CASSQGQGAYEQYS. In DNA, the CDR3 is TGTGCCAGCAGCCAAGGCCAGGGAGCCTACGAGCAGTACTCC.

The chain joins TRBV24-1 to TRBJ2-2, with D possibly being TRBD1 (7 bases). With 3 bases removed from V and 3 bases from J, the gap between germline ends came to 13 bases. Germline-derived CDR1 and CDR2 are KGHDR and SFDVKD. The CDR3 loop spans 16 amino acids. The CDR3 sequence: CATSDLQGDYTGELFF. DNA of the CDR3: TGTGCCACCAGTGATCTCCAGGGGGACTACACCGGGGAGCTGTTTTTT.